These 18 T cell receptor beta chains were sequenced from one sample in a study of CD8 T cells in ankylosing spondylitis. TCRdb re-derived calls from the 5' RACE reads in MiXCR, one entry per CDR3 protein. The table has about 160,000 distinct CDR3 sequences, approximately 48% seen once. The source material was synovial fluid, either unsorted or a sorted T cell fraction (not recorded which). The source is a male donor with ankylosing spondylitis.

This clonotype was observed a few times. The chain is built from TRBV24-1 and TRBJ2-3; either TRBD1 or TRBD2 may supply D (5 bases each). The CDR3 spans 14 residues. The V gene lost 2 bases and the J gene lost 0 bases, with 5 bases spanning the gap. In germline, CDR1 is KGHDR, CDR2 SFDVKD. CDR3 nucleotide sequence: TGTGCCACCAGTGATTGGGACAGCACAGATACGCAGTATTTT. This gives the protein CATSDWDSTDTQYF.

At least ten counts were recorded for this clonotype. This sequence joins TRBV4-2 and TRBJ2-1; 11 nucleotides match TRBD2. Germline V gene data show CDR1 as LGHNA and CDR2 as YNFKEQ. This CDR3 comprises 20 residues. V shed 1 base and J 2 bases; nucleotides not matched to a gene: 13. CDR3 sequence (DNA): TGTGCCAGCAGCCAAGTGATAGCGGGAGGGGGTCCCTGGGCCTACAATGAGCAGTTCTTC. It is translated as CASSQVIAGGGPWAYNEQFF.

The chain couples TRBV6-5 to TRBJ2-1, with TRBD2 matching 9 bases. With V trimmed by 2 bases and J by 7 bases, 0 bases remained unmatched. Germline V gene sequence: CDR1 MNHEY, CDR2 SVGAGI. The CDR3 runs 13 residues. CDR3 sequence: CASSYAGGNEQFF. In nucleotides, the CDR3 is TGTGCCAGCAGTTACGCGGGGGGGAATGAGCAGTTCTTC.

This clonotype was picked up many times. The CDR3 nucleotides read TGCGCCAGCAGCTTGGATGGACTAGTCTACGAGCAGTACTTC. It specifies CASSLDGLVYEQYF. The V gene is TRBV5-1, the J gene TRBJ2-7; TRBD2 aligns across 7 bases. The CDR3 length is 14 residues. Germline lookup yields CDR1 SGHRS and CDR2 YFSETQ. V was clipped by 0 bases and J by 3 bases; unmatched bases: 3.

V gene TRBV28 combines with J gene TRBJ2-3, with D perhaps matching TRBD1 (6 bases). V was trimmed by 4 bases and J by 0 bases, leaving 17 bases between them. Germline CDR1 MDHEN, CDR2 SYDVKM. CDR3 length: 17 residues. The DNA of the CDR3 is TGTGCCAGCAGTTACTACCAGGGGAGACCTAGCACAGATACGCAGTATTTT. This gives the protein CASSYYQGRPSTDTQYF.

The chain has TRBV5-5 and TRBJ1-2; no definite D call. Looked up from germline, CDR1 is SGHKS and CDR2 is YYEKEE (reference sequence). With 2 bases removed from V and 2 bases from J, the gap between germline ends came to 7 bases. The CDR3 is made up of 13 amino acids. As DNA, the CDR3 is TGTGCCAGCAGCTTAATTGCCAACTATGGCTACACCTTC. Translation gives CASSLIANYGYTF.

This clonotype was seen repeatedly, ten times or more. The chain uses TRBV6-4 and TRBJ2-1; 10 nucleotides match TRBD2. CDR3 length equals 14 residues. Germline V gene data show CDR1 as MRHNA and CDR2 as SNTAGT. V shed 3 bases, J shed 10 bases, and the junction held 6 bases outside the gene matches. The DNA of the CDR3 is TGTGCCAGCAGTGAGGGACTAGCGTCAGGGGAGCAGTTCTTC. Residues: CASSEGLASGEQFF.

This clonotype turned up a few times. The genes are TRBV16 and TRBJ1-5, with 10 nucleotides matching TRBD1. The length of the CDR3 is 15 residues. Germline CDR1 is KGHSY and CDR2 is FQNENV. Unmatched junction bases numbered 3, after V lost 3 bases and J lost 4 bases. The CDR3 coding sequence is TGTGCCAGCAGCCATCGACAGGGGGCGAATCAGCCCCAGCATTTT. It codes for CASSHRQGANQPQHF.

This rearrangement joins TRBV2 to TRBJ1-3, with D perhaps TRBD1 (5 bases). The V gene's germline CDR1 is SNHLY and CDR2 FYNNEI. The CDR3 consists of 15 residues. V gave up 0 bases and J gave up 3 bases, with 9 bases separating them. CDR3 coding DNA: TGTGCCAGCAGTGAAGCCGGGGGTCTTGGAAACACCATATATTTT. Translated: CASSEAGGLGNTIYF. Combining the CDR3 with reference TRBV2 and TRBJ1-3 gives the whole variable domain EPEVTQTPSHQVTQMGQEVILRCVPISNHLYFYWYRQILGQKVEFLVSFYNNEISEKSEIFDDQFSVERPDGSNFTLKIRSTKLEDSAMYFCASSEAGGLGNTIYFGEGSWLTVV.

This chain joins TRBV28 and TRBJ2-3; D tentatively reads TRBD1 or TRBD2 (5 bases each). Germline V CDR1 and CDR2: MDHEN, SYDVKM. This CDR3 has 14 residues. V lost 1 base, J lost 3 bases, and 8 bases lay in between. CDR3 sequence (DNA): TGTGCCAGCAGTTTATTTTGGGGGACAGATACGCAGTATTTT. Encoded protein: CASSLFWGTDTQYF.

This clonotype was counted once. V gene TRBV6-1 combines with J gene TRBJ2-3, with TRBD2 matching over 9 bases. Germline CDR1 and CDR2: MNHNS and SASEGT. J lost 4 bases, V lost 6 bases, and 8 bases had no gene match. The CDR3 covers 15 residues. The CDR3 protein is CASRELAGSSDTQYF. In DNA, the CDR3 is TGTGCCAGCAGAGAACTAGCGGGTTCGTCAGATACGCAGTATTTT.

This clonotype was observed at least ten times. J is TRBJ2-5 and V is TRBV7-9, with TRBD1 identical over 7 bases. Germline CDR1 reads SEHNR; CDR2 reads FQNEAQ (reference sequence). The CDR3 is made up of 16 amino acids. Losses at the gene ends were 5 bases for V and 2 bases for J; bases not matched to a gene: 11. CDR3 region: CASSRLSGQKQETQYF. The CDR3 DNA reads as TGTGCCAGCAGCAGACTATCGGGACAGAAACAAGAGACCCAGTACTTC.

The genes are TRBV29-1 and TRBJ2-1; D remains unclear. Germline V CDR1 and CDR2: SQVTM, ANQGSEA. This CDR3 comprises 14 residues. V gave up 4 bases and J gave up 0 bases, with 10 bases separating them. CDR3 protein: CSVARLGSYNEQFF. CDR3 coding DNA: TGCAGCGTTGCGAGACTCGGCTCCTACAATGAGCAGTTCTTC.

J is TRBJ2-7 and V is TRBV20-1, with D possibly matching TRBD2 (5 bases). V was shortened by 5 bases and J by 4 bases, with 24 bases between the two germline ends. There are 16 residues in the CDR3. Germline CDR1 and CDR2: DFQATT and SNEGSKA (reference sequence). The CDR3 nucleotides are TGCAGTGCTCCCACCCGCACTAGTTCTTGGCTATACGAGCAGTACTTC. It translates to CSAPTRTSSWLYEQYF.

The genes are TRBV4-3 and TRBJ1-2, with TRBD1 as a possible D gene (6 bases). V gave up 4 bases and J gave up 5 bases, with 14 bases separating them. The V gene's germline CDR1 is LGHNA and CDR2 YSLEER. CDR3 length equals 14 residues. The CDR3 sequence: CASSLTGSPYGYTF. In DNA, the CDR3 is TGCGCCAGCAGCCTAACAGGGTCACCGTATGGCTACACCTTC.

This chain connects TRBV28 to TRBJ2-7; D perhaps matches TRBD1 (5 bases). Germline lookup yields CDR1 MDHEN and CDR2 SYDVKM. V shed 3 bases and J shed 2 bases, with 14 bases lying between them. The CDR3 totals 15 residues. The CDR3 protein is CASSFWGRPPYEQYF. The CDR3 DNA follows: TGTGCCAGCAGTTTCTGGGGCCGTCCTCCCTACGAGCAGTACTTC.

The chain recombines TRBV12-3 or TRBV12-4 with TRBJ2-2, with TRBD2 identical over 10 bases. V dropped 5 bases and J dropped 5; count of bases not matched to a gene: 11. The CDR3 is 17 amino acids. CDR3 nucleotide sequence: TGTGCCAGCAGTCACCTCAGGAGCGGGAGGGGGACCGGGGAGCTGTTTTTT. Translation gives CASSHLRSGRGTGELFF.

The chain carries TRBV18 and TRBJ2-1; D gene ambiguous. Germline values: CDR1 KGHSH, CDR2 LQKENI. The CDR3 contains 16 residues. V was trimmed by 2 bases and J by 9 bases, leaving 20 bases between them. The CDR3 region is CASSPGDHHQRGEQFF. As DNA, the CDR3 is TGTGCCAGCTCACCAGGTGACCACCATCAAAGAGGTGAGCAGTTCTTC.